The sequence of this T cell receptor (beta chain) was determined in a study of TIL therapy for anti-PD-1-resistant metastatic lung cancer. Overall study context: Median patient age was approximately 58, ranging about 35-80 years. Most patients had lung adenocarcinoma. Tumors carried a median 1.5 non-synonymous mutations per megabase.

On this clone itself: The antigen remains unidentified.

This was the immunoSEQ v3 assay. Only in-frame clones appear in the TCRdb table, and some are missing; sequencing was by immunoSEQ multiplex PCR. The profile covers 2,000 to 2,500 clones, with around 69% appearing a single time and about 17% taken by the ten largest. The germline CDR1 and CDR2 sequences are SEHNR and FQNEAQ (reference sequence). The CDR3 loop spans 13 amino acids. The V and J ends lost 2 bases and 7 bases respectively, with 9 bases between them. Findings of the study overall: Treatment-naive, never-smoker and oncogene-addicted patients were overrepresented in this highly selected cohort.

The time point is: pre-treatment sample, taken before nivolumab and TIL therapy. The tumor samples were excised metastases, mostly pleural nodules or supraclavicular lymph nodes. The sequence derives from a person between 30 and 79 years old with non-small cell lung cancer. Some clones in this sample may be carry-over from other donors' samples. The sequences come from tumor tissue, collected at baseline. The J gene is TRBJ1-5, the V gene TRBV7-9; D is unclear. CDR3: CASSLSEGQPQHF. The CDR3 nucleotides are TGTGCCAGCAGCTTATCGGAAGGACAGCCCCAGCATTTT.